What follows are 27 T cell receptor beta chains derived from one specimen sequenced in a study of blood T cell repertoires in COVID-19. Profiled with immunoSEQ multiplex PCR; TCRdb holds only in-frame clones, not every one. The table includes around 95,000 clones, about nine tenths detected once. Sequencing was performed on peripheral blood. These receptors all stem from a man over 45 with acute or convalescent COVID-19.

V is TRBV6-4 and J is TRBJ2-2; D may be TRBD2 (5 bases). Trimming shortened V by 5 bases and J by 4 bases, and 11 bases separated the two germline ends. Germline V CDR1 and CDR2: MRHNA, SNTAGT. The CDR3 loop spans 14 amino acids. CDR3: CASSRHEGTGELFF. For the CDR3, the DNA is TGTGCCAGCAGTAGACATGAGGGCACCGGGGAGCTGTTTTTT.

A word on this clone: Other DNA sequences within the sample encode an identical CDR3. DNA for the CDR3: TGTGCCAGCAGCAGGACTGTGAACACTGAAGCTTTCTTT. Encoded protein: CASSRTVNTEAFF. This chain connects TRBV12-3 or TRBV12-4 to TRBJ1-1; D unresolved. This CDR3 is built from 13 residues. The V end lost 6 bases, the J end lost 0 bases, and 8 bases lay between the germline ends.

J is TRBJ1-2 and V is TRBV5-1, with a possible D match to TRBD1 (5 bases). Trimming pared 1 base from V and 6 bases from J, leaving 13 bases between. This CDR3 is built from 14 residues. CDR1 is SGHRS, CDR2 YFSETQ, per germline. CDR3 region: CASSLRGGGDGYTF. The CDR3 nucleotides read TGCGCCAGCAGCTTGCGCGGGGGTGGGGATGGCTACACCTTC.

The chain employs TRBV18 and TRBJ2-2; no reliable D call. The V and J ends lost 1 base and 7 bases respectively, with 4 bases between them. The germline CDR1 and CDR2 sequences are KGHSH and LQKENI. CDR3 size: 12 residues. As DNA, the CDR3 is TGTGCCAGCTCACCACTCGTCGGGGAGCTGTTTTTT. This translates into CASSPLVGELFF.

The rearrangement joins TRBV9 to TRBJ2-1; unclear D gene. V lost 4 bases to trimming and J lost 7 bases, with 6 bases between them. The CDR3 has 11 residues. Per germline, CDR1 SGDLS and CDR2 YYNGEE. CDR3 loop: CASSIENEQFF. DNA for the CDR3: TGTGCCAGCAGCATTGAGAATGAGCAGTTCTTC.

The J gene is TRBJ2-1, the V gene TRBV5-4; 7 positions match TRBD1. The CDR3 spans 16 residues. Germline V gene data show CDR1 as SGHNT and CDR2 as YYREEE (reference sequence). Trimming at V came to 0 bases and at J to 3 bases, leaving 6 bases not matched to a gene. The CDR3 bases are TGTGCCAGCAGCTTGGAGGGGGCGGTCCACTACAATGAGCAGTTCTTC. It is translated as CASSLEGAVHYNEQFF. The full variable domain, completed using reference TRBV5-4 and TRBJ2-1, is ETGVTQSPTHLIKTRGQQVTLRCSSQSGHNTVSWYQQALGQGPQFIFQYYREEENGRGNFPPRFSGLQFPNYSSELNVNALELDDSALYLCASSLEGAVHYNEQFFGPGTRLTVL.

This chain uses TRBV6-2 or TRBV6-3 with TRBJ2-1, with 9 bases matching TRBD2. The CDR3 has 16 residues. The J segment lost 6 bases and the V segment lost 0 bases, leaving 6 bases of the junction unmatched. The germline gives CDR1 MNHEY, CDR2 SVGEGT. In DNA form, the CDR3 reads TGTGCCAGCAGTTACTCAGGACTAGCGTTAGTCAATGAGCAGTTCTTC. The encoded protein is CASSYSGLALVNEQFF.

The rearrangement joins TRBV5-5 to TRBJ2-1; the D gene is possibly TRBD1 (6 bases). Germline CDR1 and CDR2: SGHKS and YYEKEE (reference sequence). This CDR3 spans 17 amino acids. V gave up 3 bases and J gave up 0 bases, with 16 bases separating them. The CDR3 nucleotides are TGTGCCAGCAGCTGGCTTCAGGGGCTAAGCTCCTACAATGAGCAGTTCTTC. Protein: CASSWLQGLSSYNEQFF.

This clone turned up a few times. This chain links TRBV11-2 with TRBJ1-2; D not resolved. This CDR3 has 13 residues. Germline-derived CDR1 and CDR2 are SGHAT and FQNNGV. The V and J ends lost 5 bases and 8 bases respectively, with 15 bases between them. CDR3 nucleotides: TGTGCCAGCAGCCCAGTGAGGGCGGGGGGCTACACCTTC. This codes for CASSPVRAGGYTF.

The rearrangement links TRBV12-5 to TRBJ2-1, with D possibly matching TRBD2 (5 bases). Germline CDR1 and CDR2: LGHNT and FRNRAP. The V end was cut by 3 bases, the J end by 10 bases, with 16 bases between. The CDR3 covers 14 residues. The CDR3 reads CASGLKSGIGEQFF. The CDR3 coding sequence is TGTGCTAGTGGTTTAAAATCGGGGATAGGGGAGCAGTTCTTC. Full variable domain (remainder filled in from reference TRBV12-5 and TRBJ2-1): DARVTQTPRHKVTEMGQEVTMRCQPILGHNTVFWYRQTMMQGLELLAYFRNRAPLDDSGMPKDRFSAEMPDATLATLKIQPSEPRDSAVYFCASGLKSGIGEQFFGPGTRLTVL.

This sequence joins TRBV5-4 and TRBJ2-2; 8 bases are a match to TRBD2. Germline loops: CDR1 SGHNT, CDR2 YYREEE (reference sequence). V gave up 4 bases and J gave up 4 bases; unmatched junction bases: 6. This CDR3 has 15 residues. The CDR3 loop reads CASSRPGGGTGELFF. The CDR3 region has the DNA TGTGCCAGCAGCCGTCCGGGAGGGGGCACCGGGGAGCTGTTTTTT. Drawing the rest from reference TRBV5-4 and TRBJ2-2, the complete variable domain is ETGVTQSPTHLIKTRGQQVTLRCSSQSGHNTVSWYQQALGQGPQFIFQYYREEENGRGNFPPRFSGLQFPNYSSELNVNALELDDSALYLCASSRPGGGTGELFFGEGSRLTVL.

The chain has TRBV12-3 or TRBV12-4 and TRBJ1-2, with a possible D match to TRBD1 (5 bases). The ends were cut back, 6 bases at V and 1 base at J, with 9 bases in the middle. The CDR3 consists of 13 residues. The CDR3: CASRGGDNYGYTF. Written as DNA, the CDR3 is TGTGCCAGCAGGGGGGGGGATAACTATGGCTACACCTTC.

This chain joins TRBV9 and TRBJ2-7; TRBD1 is a possible D gene (7 bases). Trimming took off 0 bases at V and 6 bases at J, with 10 bases between the two ends. The CDR3 covers 13 residues. From germline, CDR1 is SGDLS and CDR2 YYNGEE. The DNA for the CDR3 is TGTGCCAGCAGCGTAGGACAGGGAGGCGAGCAGTACTTC. This gives the protein CASSVGQGGEQYF.

The chain has TRBV7-2 and TRBJ1-1, with D tentatively TRBD1 (6 bases). The CDR3 spans 14 residues. The V gene's germline CDR1 is SGHTA and CDR2 FQGNSA. V lost 5 bases and J lost 4, with 14 bases in between. The CDR3 is CASSAQGFGTEAFF. The CDR3 region has the DNA TGTGCCAGCAGCGCTCAGGGGTTTGGCACTGAAGCTTTCTTT.

The chain's CDR3 is CATSDRETQPQHF. Written as DNA, the CDR3 is TGTGCCACCAGTGACCGGGAAACTCAGCCCCAGCATTTT. The gene calls are TRBV24-1 and TRBJ1-5; D gene unclear. Trimming left V 4 bases short and J 6 bases short, with 9 bases between. The V gene's germline CDR1 is KGHDR and CDR2 SFDVKD. The CDR3 is 13 amino acids.

The chain has TRBV6-5 and TRBJ1-5; TRBD1 matches at 9 bases. CDR1 is MNHEY and CDR2 is SVGAGI in the germline V gene. This CDR3 comprises 14 residues. V dropped 6 bases and J dropped 7; count of bases not matched to a gene: 7. In DNA, the CDR3 is TGTGCCAGCAGAAACAGGGGGCGCGCCCAGCCCCAGCATTTT. Its translation: CASRNRGRAQPQHF.

V usage is TRBV4-1 and J usage is TRBJ2-1; 10 bases fit TRBD2. The CDR3 is made up of 17 amino acids. The germline gives CDR1 MGHRA, CDR2 YSYEKL. After removal of 0 bases from V and 7 bases from J, the junction contained 9 bases not matched to a gene. The chain's CDR3 is CASSQDVLAGAQNEQFF. The CDR3, as DNA: TGCGCCAGCAGCCAAGATGTTCTAGCGGGAGCGCAGAATGAGCAGTTCTTC.

The rearrangement joins TRBV24-1 to TRBJ2-5; 9 positions match TRBD2. V lost 9 bases and J lost 1; bases outside the gene matches: 8. The CDR3 runs 15 residues. CDR1 and CDR2 from the germline V gene are KGHDR and SFDVKD. The CDR3 bases are TGTGCCACCGGGGCCCGTAGCGGGAGCCAAGAGACCCAGTACTTC. It codes for CATGARSGSQETQYF.

Here the CDR3 reads CASSLDGGGQETQYF. The CDR3 nucleotides read TGTGCCAGCAGCTTAGACGGTGGGGGGCAAGAGACCCAGTACTTC. The V gene is TRBV7-9, the J gene TRBJ2-5; perhaps TRBD2 as D (6 bases). CDR3 length equals 15 residues. In germline, CDR1 is SEHNR, CDR2 FQNEAQ (reference sequence). V gave up 1 base and J gave up 2 bases, with 11 bases separating them.

The chain couples TRBV5-5 to TRBJ1-2; D perhaps matches TRBD1 (5 bases). The CDR3 runs to 14 residues. The germline CDR1 and CDR2 sequences are SGHKS and YYEKEE (reference sequence). Trimming took 3 bases from V and 3 from J, leaving 12 bases between them. The CDR3 nucleotides are TGTGCCAGCAGCTCCCAAGTACAGGACTATGGCTACACCTTC. This sequence encodes CASSSQVQDYGYTF. The full variable domain, completed using reference TRBV5-5 and TRBJ1-2, is DAGVTQSPTHLIKTRGQQVTLRCSPISGHKSVSWYQQVLGQGPQFIFQYYEKEERGRGNFPDRFSARQFPNYSSELNVNALLLGDSALYLCASSSQVQDYGYTFGSGTRLTVV.

The chain combines TRBV2 with TRBJ1-1; TRBD1 matches at 7 bases. CDR1 is SNHLY and CDR2 is FYNNEI in the germline V gene. The CDR3 is 14 amino acids. V lost 6 bases, J lost 7 bases, and 11 bases stayed unmatched. CDR3: CASRRTGVGIEAFF. The DNA of the CDR3 is TGTGCCAGCAGGAGAACAGGGGTAGGGATTGAAGCTTTCTTT. Full variable domain (remainder filled in from reference TRBV2 and TRBJ1-1): EPEVTQTPSHQVTQMGQEVILRCVPISNHLYFYWYRQILGQKVEFLVSFYNNEISEKSEIFDDQFSVERPDGSNFTLKIRSTKLEDSAMYFCASRRTGVGIEAFFGQGTRLTVV.

The genes are TRBV30 and TRBJ2-5; D is undetermined. Trimming took 4 bases from V and 5 from J, leaving 17 bases between them. Germline V CDR1 and CDR2: GTSNPN, SVGIG (reference sequence). This CDR3 spans 14 amino acids. The CDR3 DNA reads TGTGCCTGGAAAGACCCGGCGACATCTGAGACCCAGTACTTC. Its translation is CAWKDPATSETQYF.

The V gene is TRBV20-1, the J gene TRBJ2-6, with D perhaps matching TRBD2 (6 bases). V was pared by 3 bases and J by 0 bases, with 12 bases between. Germline V gene data show CDR1 as DFQATT and CDR2 as SNEGSKA (reference sequence). The CDR3 covers 16 residues. DNA of the CDR3: TGCAGTGCTAGTACGGGAGAGGGCTCTGGGGCCAACGTCCTGACTTTC. Amino acids: CSASTGEGSGANVLTF.

The gene calls are TRBV29-1 and TRBJ2-7; 8 bases agree with TRBD1. The J segment lost 3 bases and the V segment lost 5 bases, leaving 12 bases of the junction unmatched. Germline CDR1 reads SQVTM; CDR2 reads ANQGSEA. The length of the CDR3 is 15 residues. The CDR3 DNA reads TGCAGCGTTCCGCGGACGAGTGACAGGGGCTACGAGCAGTACTTC. This gives the protein CSVPRTSDRGYEQYF.

This chain links TRBV3-1 (or the pseudogene TRBV3-2) with TRBJ2-1, with D tentatively TRBD1 (5 bases). CDR3 length: 14 residues. In germline, CDR1 is LGHDT, CDR2 YNNKEL (reference sequence). V lost 2 bases and J 8 bases, leaving 13 bases between the germline ends. The CDR3 region has the DNA TGTGCCAGCAGCCAATCGGTTGGGGCCCATGAGCAGTTCTTC. It translates to CASSQSVGAHEQFF.

The chain carries TRBV19 and TRBJ2-7; TRBD1 matches 7 bases. This CDR3 has 14 amino acids. V was pared by 3 bases and J by 3 bases, with 5 bases of the junction left unmatched. Germline V gene sequence: CDR1 LNHDA, CDR2 SQIVND (reference sequence). The CDR3 reads CASSIRRDSYEQYF. In DNA, the CDR3 is TGTGCCAGTAGTATTCGCCGGGACAGCTACGAGCAGTACTTC.

This clone was recorded once. The V gene is TRBV2, the J gene TRBJ2-7, with D uncertain. This CDR3 region has 11 residues. The germline V gene has CDR1 SNHLY and CDR2 FYNNEI. Trimming cost V 7 bases and J 6 bases, with 10 bases left between them. CDR3 region: CASKEELEQYF. The CDR3 DNA reads as TGTGCCAGCAAAGAAGAGCTCGAGCAGTACTTC.